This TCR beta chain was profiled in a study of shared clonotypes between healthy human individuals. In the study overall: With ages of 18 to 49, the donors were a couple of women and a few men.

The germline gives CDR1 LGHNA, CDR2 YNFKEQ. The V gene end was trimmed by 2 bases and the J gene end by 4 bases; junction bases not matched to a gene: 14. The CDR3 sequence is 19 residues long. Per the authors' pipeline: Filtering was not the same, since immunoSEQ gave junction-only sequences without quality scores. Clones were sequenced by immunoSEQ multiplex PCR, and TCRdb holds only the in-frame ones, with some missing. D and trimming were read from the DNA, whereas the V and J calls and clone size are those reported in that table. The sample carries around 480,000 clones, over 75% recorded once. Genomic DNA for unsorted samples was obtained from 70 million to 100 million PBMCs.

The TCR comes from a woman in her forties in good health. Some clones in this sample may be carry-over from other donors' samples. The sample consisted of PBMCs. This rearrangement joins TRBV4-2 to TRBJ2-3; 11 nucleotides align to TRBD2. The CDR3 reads CASSQSGLISGREADTQYF. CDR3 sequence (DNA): TGTGCCAGCAGCCAATCTGGACTAATTAGCGGGAGGGAGGCAGATACGCAGTATTTT.